One sample yielded the 6 T cell receptor beta chains listed below, sequenced in a study of T cell responses to AZD1222 COVID-19 vaccine. Using immunoSEQ multiplex PCR, the repertoire was profiled, and TCRdb retains in-frame clones only, with some absent. The repertoire holds 70,000 or so clones, with 79% as singletons. The sample in question was peripheral blood, obtained on day 0 of MenACWY control vaccination. All receptors derive from an adult in good health.

The chain has TRBV7-2 and TRBJ1-2; 7 nucleotides line up with TRBD1. Germline V gives CDR1 SGHTA, CDR2 FQGNSA. The CDR3 covers 16 residues. Germline trimming cut 2 bases from V and 6 bases from J; bases unmatched to any gene: 12. The CDR3 loop reads CASSLSGVGGVDGYTF. CDR3 DNA: TGTGCCAGCAGCTTATCGGGCGTAGGGGGCGTGGATGGCTACACCTTC.

J is TRBJ1-2 and V is TRBV5-1, with TRBD1 matching over 9 bases. Germline loops: CDR1 SGHRS, CDR2 YFSETQ. Losses at the gene ends were 2 bases for V and 6 bases for J; bases not matched to a gene: 5. CDR3 length: 14 amino acids. CDR3 residues: CASSLDTGGDGYTF. The CDR3 DNA reads TGCGCCAGCAGCTTAGATACAGGGGGCGATGGCTACACCTTC. Looking up the rest from reference TRBV5-1 and TRBJ1-2 gives the full variable domain: KAGVTQTPRYLIKTRGQQVTLSCSPISGHRSVSWYQQTPGQGLQFLFEYFSETQRNKGNFPGRFSGRQFSNSRSEMNVSTLELGDSALYLCASSLDTGGDGYTFGSGTRLTVV.

The rearrangement links TRBV2 to TRBJ1-3; D is uncertain. V was cut by 8 bases and J by 0 bases, with 11 bases left in between. Germline-derived CDR1 and CDR2 are SNHLY and FYNNEI. This CDR3 has 14 amino acids. CDR3 nucleotide sequence: TGTGCCAGCGGGCCTATTCGCTCTGGAAACACCATATATTTT. Amino acid sequence: CASGPIRSGNTIYF.

This chain connects TRBV4-2 to TRBJ2-1; 7 nucleotides agree with TRBD2. Trimming took 2 bases from V and 5 from J; bases not matched to a gene: 9. The CDR3 covers 16 residues. Looked up from germline, CDR1 is LGHNA and CDR2 is YNFKEQ. CDR3 DNA sequence: TGTGCCAGCAGCCAACTTTCGCGCGGGAGCCACAATGAGCAGTTCTTC. Residues: CASSQLSRGSHNEQFF.

The chain recombines TRBV19 with TRBJ2-3; TRBD2 aligns across 9 bases. The CDR3 consists of 15 residues. Germline assignment: CDR1 LNHDA and CDR2 SQIVND (reference sequence). Losses at the gene ends were 5 bases for V and 2 bases for J; bases not matched to a gene: 5. This CDR3 reads CASSPRLADTDTQYF. In DNA form, the CDR3 reads TGTGCCAGTAGTCCTCGACTAGCGGACACAGATACGCAGTATTTT.

V gene TRBV19 combines with J gene TRBJ2-3; D possibly matches TRBD1 or TRBD2 (6 bases each). Germline lookup yields CDR1 LNHDA and CDR2 SQIVND (reference sequence). Trimming cost V 1 base and J 0 bases, with 11 bases left between them. This CDR3 region has 16 residues. For the CDR3, the DNA is TGTGCCAGTAGTATAGCGGGGGCCTTTAGCACAGATACGCAGTATTTT. This sequence encodes CASSIAGAFSTDTQYF.